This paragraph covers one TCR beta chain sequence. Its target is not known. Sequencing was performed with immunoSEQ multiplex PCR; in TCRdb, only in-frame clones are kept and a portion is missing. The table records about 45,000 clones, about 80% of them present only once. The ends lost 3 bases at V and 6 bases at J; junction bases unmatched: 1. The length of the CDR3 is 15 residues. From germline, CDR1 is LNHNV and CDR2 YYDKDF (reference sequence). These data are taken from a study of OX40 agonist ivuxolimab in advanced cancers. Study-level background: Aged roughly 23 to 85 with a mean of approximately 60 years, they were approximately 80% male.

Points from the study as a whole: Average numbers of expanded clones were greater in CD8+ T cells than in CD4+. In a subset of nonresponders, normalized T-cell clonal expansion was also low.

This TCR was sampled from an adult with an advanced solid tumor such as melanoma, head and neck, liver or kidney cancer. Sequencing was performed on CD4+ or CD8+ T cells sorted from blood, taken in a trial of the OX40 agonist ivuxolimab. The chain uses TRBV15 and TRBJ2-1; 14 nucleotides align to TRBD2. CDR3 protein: CATSRTSGRVNEQFF. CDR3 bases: TGTGCCACCAGCAGGACTAGCGGGAGGGTCAATGAGCAGTTCTTC.